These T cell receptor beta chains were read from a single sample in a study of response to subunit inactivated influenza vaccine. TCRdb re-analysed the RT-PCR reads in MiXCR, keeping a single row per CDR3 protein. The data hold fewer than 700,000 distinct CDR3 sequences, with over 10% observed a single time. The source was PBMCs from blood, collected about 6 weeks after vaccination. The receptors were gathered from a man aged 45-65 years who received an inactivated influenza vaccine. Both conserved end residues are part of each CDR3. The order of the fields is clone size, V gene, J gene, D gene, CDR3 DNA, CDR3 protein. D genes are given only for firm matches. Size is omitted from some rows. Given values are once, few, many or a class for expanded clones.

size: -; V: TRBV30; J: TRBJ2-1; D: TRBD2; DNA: TGTGCCTCCACCACGGCGGGGGGCTACAATGAGCAGTTCTTC; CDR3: CASTTAGGYNEQFF
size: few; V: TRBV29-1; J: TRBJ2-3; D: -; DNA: TGCAGCGTTCTGCAGCGGGCCACAGATACGCAGTATTTT; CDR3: CSVLQRATDTQYF
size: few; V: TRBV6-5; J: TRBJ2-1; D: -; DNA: TGTGCCAGCAGTTACTCACCGGACTACGTAGGGGAGCAGTTCTTC; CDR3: CASSYSPDYVGEQFF
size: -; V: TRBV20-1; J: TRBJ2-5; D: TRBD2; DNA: TGCAGTGCCAATGGCGGGAGGCGAGGGGGGACCCAGTACTTC; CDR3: CSANGGRRGGTQYF
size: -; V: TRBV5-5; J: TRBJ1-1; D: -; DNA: TGTGCCAGCAGCTTATTGCCTCAAGGACAAGAAGCTTTCTTT; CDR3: CASSLLPQGQEAFF
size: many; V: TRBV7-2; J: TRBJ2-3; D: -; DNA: TGTGCCAGCAGCTTAGGCACAGAAACAGATACGCAGTATTTT; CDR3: CASSLGTETDTQYF
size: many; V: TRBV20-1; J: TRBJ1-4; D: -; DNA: TGCAGTGCCGAAAATAGGGAGGAAGAAAAACTGTTTTTT; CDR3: CSAENREEEKLFF
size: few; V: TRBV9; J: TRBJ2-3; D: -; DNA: TGTGCCAGCAGCGTAGGAGCTAGCGAACGCACAGATACGCAGTATTTT; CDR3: CASSVGASERTDTQYF
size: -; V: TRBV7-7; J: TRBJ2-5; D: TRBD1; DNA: TGTGCCAGCAGCCGGACAGGGGCACAAGAGACCCAGTACTTC; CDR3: CASSRTGAQETQYF
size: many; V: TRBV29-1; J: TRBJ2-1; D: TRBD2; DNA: TGCAGCGTATCGCCGGGACTAAGCTCCTACAATGAGCAGTTCTTC; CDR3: CSVSPGLSSYNEQFF
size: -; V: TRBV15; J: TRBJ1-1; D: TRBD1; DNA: TGTGCCACCAGCAAGACGGACAGGGTGAACACTGAAGCTTTCTTT; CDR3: CATSKTDRVNTEAFF
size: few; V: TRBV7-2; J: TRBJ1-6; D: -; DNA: TGTGCCAGCAGCTTCTACCAGGCTAATTACCTCCACTTT; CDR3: CASSFYQANYLHF
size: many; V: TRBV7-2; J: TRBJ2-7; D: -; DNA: TGTGCCAGCAGCTTGACCCTCGCCGCAGTCGAGCAGTACTTC; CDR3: CASSLTLAAVEQYF
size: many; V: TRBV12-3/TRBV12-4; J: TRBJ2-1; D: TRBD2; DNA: TGTGCCAGCAGTTTGCCCCAGCGGGGGGCCACGGATGAGCAGTTCTTC; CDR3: CASSLPQRGATDEQFF
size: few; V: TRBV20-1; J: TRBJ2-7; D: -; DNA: TGCAGTGCTCGACACCCAGCGAAGAGCTCCTACGAGCAGTACTTC; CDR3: CSARHPAKSSYEQYF
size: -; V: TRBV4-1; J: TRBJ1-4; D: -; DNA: TGCGCCAGTTCGGGGGGGCTGGGTGAAAAACTGTTTTTT; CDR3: CASSGGLGEKLFF
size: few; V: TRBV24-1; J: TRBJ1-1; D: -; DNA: TGTGCCACCAGTGAGGAAGGACACCTCATGAACACTGAAGCTTTCTTT; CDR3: CATSEEGHLMNTEAFF
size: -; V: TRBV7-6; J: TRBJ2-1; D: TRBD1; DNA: TGTGCCAGCAGCTCCTACCCGACAGGGAAGGGCAATGAGCAGTTCTTC; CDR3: CASSSYPTGKGNEQFF
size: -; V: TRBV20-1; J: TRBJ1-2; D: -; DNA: TGCAGTGGCACCCGGGAGGACATCCGCTACACCTTC; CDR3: CSGTREDIRYTF
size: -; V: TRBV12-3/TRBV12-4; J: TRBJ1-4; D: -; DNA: TGTGCCAGCAGTTTACGGACAGTCCAAGAAAAACTGTTTTTT; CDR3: CASSLRTVQEKLFF
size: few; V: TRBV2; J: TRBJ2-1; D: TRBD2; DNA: TGTGCCAGCAGCACGGGGGGGAGATACAATGAGCAGTTCTTC; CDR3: CASSTGGRYNEQFF
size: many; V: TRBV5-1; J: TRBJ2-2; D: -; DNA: TGCGCCAGCAGCTTGGGTGGCAGCTCGGTAACCGGGGAGCTGTTTTTT; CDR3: CASSLGGSSVTGELFF
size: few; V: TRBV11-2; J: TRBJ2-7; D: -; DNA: TGTGCCAGCAGCTTAGGCCTGGGGGTTGGCTACGAGCAGTACTTC; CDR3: CASSLGLGVGYEQYF
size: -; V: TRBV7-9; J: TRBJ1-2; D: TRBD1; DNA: TGTGCCAGCAGCTTCGTCGACAGGGGATATGGCTACACCTTC; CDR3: CASSFVDRGYGYTF
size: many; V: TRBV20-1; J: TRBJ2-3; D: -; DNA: TGCAGTGCAACTGGACAGTTAATGAACACAGATACGCAGTATTTT; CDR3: CSATGQLMNTDTQYF
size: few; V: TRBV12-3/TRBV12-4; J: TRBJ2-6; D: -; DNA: TGTGCCACCTCGACAAGCTCTGGGGCCAACGTCCTGACTTTC; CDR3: CATSTSSGANVLTF
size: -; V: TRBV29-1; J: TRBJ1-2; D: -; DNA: TGCAGCGTTGGGGCACCGCTTACTAACTATGGCTACACCTTC; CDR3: CSVGAPLTNYGYTF
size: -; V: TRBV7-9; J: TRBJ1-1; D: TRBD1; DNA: TGTGCCAGCAGCTTAATGGAGGGGGCAAACACTGAAGCTTTCTTT; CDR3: CASSLMEGANTEAFF
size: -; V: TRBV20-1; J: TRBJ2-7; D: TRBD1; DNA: TGCAGTGCTAGAGATACAGGGGGCCCCTGGGAGCAGTACTTC; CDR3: CSARDTGGPWEQYF
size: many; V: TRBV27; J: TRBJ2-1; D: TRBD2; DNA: TGTGCCAGCAGTGCCACTAGCGGGATCCGACTTGCCGACAATGAGCAGTTCTTC; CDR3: CASSATSGIRLADNEQFF
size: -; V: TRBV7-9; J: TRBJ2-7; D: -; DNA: TGTGCCAGCAGCTTCCCCAGGGCCGAGCAGTACTTC; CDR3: CASSFPRAEQYF
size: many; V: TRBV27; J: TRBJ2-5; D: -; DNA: TGTGCCAGCAGTTTTCTAGCTCAAGAGACCCAGTACTTC; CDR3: CASSFLAQETQYF
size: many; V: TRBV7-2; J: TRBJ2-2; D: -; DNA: TGTGCCAGCTCCTTGGGGAGGGAGCTGTTTTTT; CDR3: CASSLGRELFF
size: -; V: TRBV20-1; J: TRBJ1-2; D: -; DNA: TGCAGTGCTTCGGACACCGCTATCTATGGCTACACCTTC; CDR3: CSASDTAIYGYTF
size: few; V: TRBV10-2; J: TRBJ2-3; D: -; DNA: TGCGCCAGCAAGTTACGGACTAGCACAGATACGCAGTATTTT; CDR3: CASKLRTSTDTQYF
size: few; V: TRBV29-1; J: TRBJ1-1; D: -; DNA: TGCAGCGTCCGCCCGGGCCACACTGAAGCTTTCTTT; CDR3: CSVRPGHTEAFF
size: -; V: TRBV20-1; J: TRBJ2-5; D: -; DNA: TGCAGTGCTAGGGGGACCCGCCAAGAGACCCAGTACTTC; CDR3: CSARGTRQETQYF
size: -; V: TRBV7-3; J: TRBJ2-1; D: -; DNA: TGTGCCAGCAGCCCCGAACCGGGACCCTACGATGAGCAGTTCTTC; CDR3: CASSPEPGPYDEQFF
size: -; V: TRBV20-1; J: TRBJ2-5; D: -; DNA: TGCAGTGCTAGAGATCCCGGCGGGGAAAATGCGGAGACCCAGTACTTC; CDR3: CSARDPGGENAETQYF
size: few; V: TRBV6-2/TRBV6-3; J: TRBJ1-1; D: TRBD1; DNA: TGTGCCAGCAGTGCCAGGACAGGGGGAATGAACACTGAAGCTTTCTTT; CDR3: CASSARTGGMNTEAFF
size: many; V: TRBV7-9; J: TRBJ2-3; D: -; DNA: TGTGCCAGCAGGGAGGGGTCAGATACGCAGTATTTT; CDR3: CASREGSDTQYF
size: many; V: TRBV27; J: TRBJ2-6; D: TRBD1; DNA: TGTGCCAGCAGTAGACAGGGGGCGTTATTCTCTGGGGCCAACGTCCTGACTTTC; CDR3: CASSRQGALFSGANVLTF
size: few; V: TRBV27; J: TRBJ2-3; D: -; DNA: TGTGCCAGCAGTTTATATGGACCTAGCACAGATACGCAGTATTTT; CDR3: CASSLYGPSTDTQYF
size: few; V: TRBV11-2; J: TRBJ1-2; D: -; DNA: TGTGCCAGCAGCTTAGTAAAGACAGATCCTAACTATGGCTACACCTTC; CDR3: CASSLVKTDPNYGYTF
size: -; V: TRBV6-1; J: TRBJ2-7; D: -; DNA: TGTGCCAGCAGCGTTGACATCTCCTACGAGCAGTACTTC; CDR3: CASSVDISYEQYF
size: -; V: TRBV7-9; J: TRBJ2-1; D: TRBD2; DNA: TGTGCCAGCAGCCGGACTAGCGGGATGGGTAATGAGCAGTTCTTC; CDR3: CASSRTSGMGNEQFF
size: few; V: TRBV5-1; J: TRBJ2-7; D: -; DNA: TGCGCCAGCAGCTTAGACAGTTCCCTCGAGCAGTACTTC; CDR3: CASSLDSSLEQYF
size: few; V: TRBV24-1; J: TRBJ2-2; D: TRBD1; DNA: TGTGCCACCAGTGATCCGGGACAGGGTGGCGGGGAGCTGTTTTTT; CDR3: CATSDPGQGGGELFF